A selection of T cell receptor beta chains follows, all from one sample in a study of blood T cell repertoires in COVID-19. The method was immunoSEQ multiplex PCR; TCRdb's version includes in-frame clones alone and lacks a portion of them. The profile shows about 180,000 clones, approximately 83% of them singletons. The sequenced sample consisted of peripheral blood. These TCRs come from a woman between 35 and 50 years old with COVID-19, enrolled during active disease. Both conserved end residues are part of each CDR3. A D gene is named only where the DNA matches it firmly. Clone size is shown for a subset of rows, as once, few, many or a class of expanded clone.

J gene: TRBJ2-7; V gene: TRBV28; D gene: -; clone size: -; CDR3 DNA: TGTGCCAGCAGTCCTGACGCCGGGACAGCGGGCTTC; CDR3 protein: CASSPDAGTAGF
J gene: TRBJ1-6; V gene: TRBV6-1; D gene: -; clone size: few; CDR3 DNA: TGTGCCAGCAGTGATCTAAAAACTTCACCCCTCCACTTT; CDR3 protein: CASSDLKTSPLHF
J gene: TRBJ2-7; V gene: TRBV5-1; D gene: TRBD2; clone size: -; CDR3 DNA: TGCGCCAGCAGCTCTAGCATAGCGGGATGGGCCCCGGAGCAGTACTTC; CDR3 protein: CASSSSIAGWAPEQYF
J gene: TRBJ2-1; V gene: TRBV5-1; D gene: TRBD1; clone size: -; CDR3 DNA: TGCGCCAGCTCCCAGGGCGGGACAGGGGGCAATGAGCAGTTCTTC; CDR3 protein: CASSQGGTGGNEQFF
J gene: TRBJ2-5; V gene: TRBV5-4; D gene: TRBD1; clone size: -; CDR3 DNA: TGTGCCAGCAGTCTGCAGGGGGCTAAAGAGACCCAGTACTTC; CDR3 protein: CASSLQGAKETQYF
J gene: TRBJ1-2; V gene: TRBV5-1; D gene: TRBD1; clone size: -; CDR3 DNA: TGCGCCAGCAGCAGGGGACAGGGGGCTAGCTATGGCTACACCTTC; CDR3 protein: CASSRGQGASYGYTF
J gene: TRBJ1-3; V gene: TRBV9; D gene: TRBD1; clone size: -; CDR3 DNA: TGTGCCAGCAGCGTAGCTCCCAGACAGGGGGACCCTGGAAACACCATATATTTT; CDR3 protein: CASSVAPRQGDPGNTIYF
J gene: TRBJ2-5; V gene: TRBV23-1; D gene: TRBD1; clone size: -; CDR3 DNA: TGCGCCAGCAGTCAATCGGGGACAGACAAAATGTCTCAAGAGACCCAGTACTTC; CDR3 protein: CASSQSGTDKMSQETQYF
J gene: TRBJ1-5; V gene: TRBV7-2; D gene: -; clone size: -; CDR3 DNA: TGTGCCAGCAGCTTAGCAGGCGGGGTGGCCCAGCCCCAGCATTTT; CDR3 protein: CASSLAGGVAQPQHF
J gene: TRBJ2-2; V gene: TRBV6-5; D gene: TRBD1; clone size: -; CDR3 DNA: TGTGCCAGCAGTAGACGGACAGGGGCCAGGGAGCTGTTTTTT; CDR3 protein: CASSRRTGARELFF
J gene: TRBJ2-2; V gene: TRBV10-1; D gene: -; clone size: -; CDR3 DNA: TGCGCCAGCTCTAAGGAGGGCCGTGTAACCGGGGAGCTGTTTTTT; CDR3 protein: CASSKEGRVTGELFF
J gene: TRBJ2-2; V gene: TRBV11-2; D gene: TRBD1; clone size: -; CDR3 DNA: TGTGCCAGCAGCGAACACAGGGGCACCGGGGAGCTGTTTTTT; CDR3 protein: CASSEHRGTGELFF
J gene: TRBJ2-1; V gene: TRBV16; D gene: -; clone size: -; CDR3 DNA: TGTGCCAGCAGCCAATCTGAGCTGAAGGAGCAGTTCTTC; CDR3 protein: CASSQSELKEQFF
J gene: TRBJ2-4; V gene: TRBV19; D gene: TRBD1; clone size: -; CDR3 DNA: TGTGCCAGTAGTATCCAGGGGGCGCAAAACATTCAGTACTTC; CDR3 protein: CASSIQGAQNIQYF
J gene: TRBJ2-7; V gene: TRBV2; D gene: TRBD2; clone size: few; CDR3 DNA: TGTGCCAGCAGTGAAGATGCTAGCGGGAGGCAACACGAGCAGTACTTC; CDR3 protein: CASSEDASGRQHEQYF
J gene: TRBJ1-4; V gene: TRBV7-8; D gene: TRBD1; clone size: -; CDR3 DNA: TGTGCCAGTCGGACAGGGTTATATGAAAAACTGTTTTTT; CDR3 protein: CASRTGLYEKLFF
J gene: TRBJ1-5; V gene: TRBV6-5; D gene: -; clone size: -; CDR3 DNA: TGTGCCAGCAGTTACGGGGGAGGTCAGCCCCAGCATTTT; CDR3 protein: CASSYGGGQPQHF
J gene: TRBJ2-1; V gene: TRBV6-4; D gene: TRBD2; clone size: many; CDR3 DNA: TGTGCCAGCAGTGAGGGACTAGCGGGAGATGAGCAGTTCTTC; CDR3 protein: CASSEGLAGDEQFF
J gene: TRBJ2-5; V gene: TRBV10-1; D gene: -; clone size: once; CDR3 DNA: TGCGCCAGCAGTGAGAGGGAACGGGGGACCCAGTACTTC; CDR3 protein: CASSERERGTQYF
J gene: TRBJ1-6; V gene: TRBV7-9; D gene: -; clone size: -; CDR3 DNA: TGTGCCAGCAAACACGGGGGTAATTCACCCCTCCACTTT; CDR3 protein: CASKHGGNSPLHF
J gene: TRBJ2-1; V gene: TRBV1; D gene: -; clone size: -; CDR3 DNA: TGCACCAGCAGCTATCTGCGCGGGAGCTCCTACAATGAGCAGTTCTTC; CDR3 protein: CTSSYLRGSSYNEQFF
J gene: TRBJ1-1; V gene: TRBV11-3; D gene: -; clone size: -; CDR3 DNA: TGTGCCAGCAGCTTAGGGCAGGGGTACACTGAAGCTTTCTTT; CDR3 protein: CASSLGQGYTEAFF
J gene: TRBJ2-3; V gene: TRBV24-1; D gene: TRBD2; clone size: -; CDR3 DNA: TGTGCCACCAGTGATTTGGGGGGGGGCACAGATACGCAGTATTTT; CDR3 protein: CATSDLGGGTDTQYF
J gene: TRBJ2-3; V gene: TRBV18; D gene: -; clone size: -; CDR3 DNA: TGTGCCAGCTCACCACTAGCAGATACGCAGTATTTT; CDR3 protein: CASSPLADTQYF
J gene: TRBJ2-2; V gene: TRBV7-7; D gene: TRBD2; clone size: -; CDR3 DNA: TGTGCTAGCAGCCCCGGGCGGGGGGACACCGGGGAGCTGTTTTTT; CDR3 protein: CASSPGRGDTGELFF
J gene: TRBJ1-5; V gene: TRBV5-8; D gene: -; clone size: -; CDR3 DNA: TGTGCCAGCAGCGGGGGGATGAACCAGCCCCAGCATTTT; CDR3 protein: CASSGGMNQPQHF
J gene: TRBJ2-2; V gene: TRBV6-4; D gene: -; clone size: -; CDR3 DNA: TGTGCCAGCAGTGTCTTCATGGGGGGCACCGGGGAGCTGTTTTTT; CDR3 protein: CASSVFMGGTGELFF
J gene: TRBJ2-1; V gene: TRBV19; D gene: TRBD2; clone size: -; CDR3 DNA: TGTGCCAGTAGGTGGGGACTAGCGGGGGCGGACGGTGAGCAGTTCTTC; CDR3 protein: CASRWGLAGADGEQFF
J gene: TRBJ1-3; V gene: TRBV27; D gene: -; clone size: -; CDR3 DNA: TGTGCCAGCAGTTTTTCCGTAAGGGGTCCGAACACCATATATTTT; CDR3 protein: CASSFSVRGPNTIYF
J gene: TRBJ1-2; V gene: TRBV19; D gene: -; clone size: -; CDR3 DNA: TGTGCCAGCCTATCAGGGACTGTCTATGGCTACACCTTC; CDR3 protein: CASLSGTVYGYTF
J gene: TRBJ1-2; V gene: TRBV5-1; D gene: TRBD1; clone size: -; CDR3 DNA: TGCGCCAGCAGCGCGGACAGGGGAGCGAGCGGCTACACCTTC; CDR3 protein: CASSADRGASGYTF
J gene: TRBJ2-3; V gene: TRBV5-8; D gene: TRBD2; clone size: -; CDR3 DNA: TGTGCCAGCAGCTCCCCTGTGTTACTAGCGGGGGCCACAGATACGCAGTATTTT; CDR3 protein: CASSSPVLLAGATDTQYF
J gene: TRBJ2-7; V gene: TRBV9; D gene: -; clone size: -; CDR3 DNA: TGTGCCAGCAGCGTACGGGAGACAGGGTACGAGCAGTACTTC; CDR3 protein: CASSVRETGYEQYF
J gene: TRBJ2-5; V gene: TRBV28; D gene: -; clone size: -; CDR3 DNA: TGTGCCAGCCGAGGGACTTACCAAGAGACCCAGTACTTC; CDR3 protein: CASRGTYQETQYF
J gene: TRBJ1-5; V gene: TRBV15; D gene: TRBD1; clone size: -; CDR3 DNA: TGTGCCACCAGCAGAGCCCGGGACAGGGAGGCCCCCCAGCATTTT; CDR3 protein: CATSRARDREAPQHF
J gene: TRBJ1-6; V gene: TRBV27; D gene: TRBD1; clone size: -; CDR3 DNA: TGTGCCAGCAGTTCGCTAAGGACAGGTGGGAATTCACCCCTCCACTTT; CDR3 protein: CASSSLRTGGNSPLHF
J gene: TRBJ2-5; V gene: TRBV5-1; D gene: TRBD2; clone size: -; CDR3 DNA: TGCGCCAGCAGCGCCCCGGGACTAGAGGGGGAGACCCAGTACTTC; CDR3 protein: CASSAPGLEGETQYF
J gene: TRBJ1-2; V gene: TRBV5-1; D gene: -; clone size: -; CDR3 DNA: TGCGCCAGCAGCTTGGAGCAGACAGGCTACACCTTC; CDR3 protein: CASSLEQTGYTF
J gene: TRBJ1-3; V gene: TRBV24-1; D gene: -; clone size: -; CDR3 DNA: TGTGCCACCAGTTGGTCAGGGGACCATGGAAACACCATATATTTT; CDR3 protein: CATSWSGDHGNTIYF
J gene: TRBJ1-2; V gene: TRBV7-3; D gene: -; clone size: -; CDR3 DNA: TGTGCCAGCAGCTCCTGGGGGGTCGCCTATGGCTACACCTTC; CDR3 protein: CASSSWGVAYGYTF